The 28 T cell receptor beta chains reported below all come from one sample, sequenced in a study of CD8+ T cells in alopecia areata listed by TCRdb under 2018. Libraries were built with the immunoSEQ multiplex PCR assay. For TCR sequencing, RNA was extracted from every sample and reverse transcribed into cDNA to serve as template. TCRdb mirrors the immuneACCESS table, restricted to in-frame sequences. Some clones are absent from its copies; in checked studies, under half trace to an unresolved V gene, and the reason for the others is unknown. Across this sample there are 180,000 or so clones, with approximately 53% seen only once. Together, the top ten hold approximately 10% of the sample. The sample's time point, from its label and the paper: 20 to 30 weeks on oral tofacitinib. What the treatment or condition label conveys for this sample: oral pan-JAK inhibitor, 5-10 mg twice daily. Sequenced material: CD8+ T cells sorted from blood, taken at week 24, from a patient treated with tofacitinib. These TCRs come from a human donor with alopecia areata.

The chain uses TRBV29-1 and TRBJ2-2; D remains unclear. Germline V gene data show CDR1 as SQVTM and CDR2 as ANQGSEA. Trimming stripped 3 bases from V and 3 bases from J, with 14 bases between. This CDR3 is built from 15 residues. As DNA, the CDR3 is TGCAGCGTTGAGTGGACCGACTCATACACCGGGGAGCTGTTTTTT. Amino acid sequence: CSVEWTDSYTGELFF.

The chain links TRBV12-5 to TRBJ2-7; D uncertain. CDR1 and CDR2 from the germline V gene are LGHNT and FRNRAP. V dropped 5 bases and J dropped 4 bases, with 3 bases sitting between them. The CDR3 has 10 amino acids. The chain's CDR3 is CASGQYEQYF. CDR3 coding DNA: TGTGCTAGTGGTCAATACGAGCAGTACTTC.

This clone was seen only a few times. The chain has TRBV7-3 and TRBJ2-2; D gene uncertain. V lost 4 bases and J lost 1, with 4 bases in between. Germline V gene data show CDR1 as SGHTA and CDR2 as FQGTGA. CDR3 size: 13 residues. The CDR3 DNA reads TGTGCCAGCAGCTCCCGGAACACCGGGGAGCTGTTTTTT. It specifies CASSSRNTGELFF.

The chain employs TRBV5-1 and TRBJ2-7, with 8 bases matching TRBD1. The CDR3 contains 13 residues. Per germline, CDR1 SGHRS and CDR2 YFSETQ. The V and J ends lost 7 bases and 6 bases, in that order; junction bases with no gene match: 9. The CDR3 nucleotides read TGCGCCAGCCAAGGACAGGGTCCCTTCGAGCAGTACTTC. Translation: CASQGQGPFEQYF.

This clone has more than one count but fewer than ten. The J gene is TRBJ1-5, the V gene TRBV10-2, with D possibly TRBD1 on 6 matching bases. Germline V lookup: CDR1 WSHSY, CDR2 SAAADI. V gave up 6 bases and J gave up 5 bases, with 14 bases separating them. The CDR3 runs 14 residues. The CDR3 spells CASRETGIYQPQHF. CDR3 bases: TGCGCCAGCAGAGAGACAGGCATTTATCAGCCCCAGCATTTT.

This clone was found once. The genes are TRBV7-2 and TRBJ2-7; 7 bases map to TRBD1. The CDR3 spans 13 residues. Trimming at V came to 3 bases and at J to 4 bases, leaving 3 bases not matched to a gene. Germline V gene data show CDR1 as SGHTA and CDR2 as FQGNSA. CDR3 sequence reads: CASSFGRGYEQYF. In DNA form, the CDR3 reads TGTGCCAGCAGCTTTGGCAGGGGGTACGAGCAGTACTTC.

The sample holds a few counts of this clone. The V and J genes are TRBV29-1 and TRBJ2-7; D may be TRBD1 (6 bases). Trimming shortened V by 1 base and J by 1 base, and 14 bases separated the two germline ends. The germline gives CDR1 SQVTM, CDR2 ANQGSEA. The CDR3 extends over 15 amino acids. The CDR3 sequence is CSVEAQGAGSYEQYF. The DNA of the CDR3 is TGCAGCGTTGAAGCACAGGGTGCCGGGTCCTACGAGCAGTACTTC.

This CDR3 is CASSERRSEQYF. The CDR3 DNA sequence: TGTGCCAGCAGCGAAAGGAGATCCGAGCAGTACTTC. The genes are TRBV2 and TRBJ2-7; D remains unclear. This CDR3 is 12 amino acids long. Germline CDR1 and CDR2: SNHLY and FYNNEI. Trimming took 6 bases from V and 6 from J, leaving 12 bases between them.

CDR3: CAISPGQYYEQYF. The CDR3 nucleotides are TGTGCCATCAGCCCTGGGCAGTACTACGAGCAGTACTTC. The gene calls are TRBV10-3 and TRBJ2-7; D unclear. The CDR3 is 13 residues long. The V gene's germline CDR1 is ENHRY and CDR2 SYGVKD. V was trimmed by 6 bases and J by 3 bases, leaving 12 bases between them.

J is TRBJ2-5 and V is TRBV2; tentatively, D is TRBD2 (5 bases). The CDR3 totals 10 residues. Germline V CDR1 and CDR2: SNHLY, FYNNEI. The ends were cut back, 7 bases at V and 9 bases at J, with 9 bases in the middle. This CDR3 is CASTAGAQYF. In DNA form, the CDR3 reads TGTGCCAGCACCGCGGGCGCCCAGTACTTC.

CDR3: CASSLAETYTGELFF. The DNA for the CDR3 is TGCGCCAGCAGCTTGGCAGAAACATACACCGGGGAGCTGTTTTTT. The chain couples TRBV5-1 to TRBJ2-2, with unresolved D. CDR3 size: 15 residues. V was clipped by 0 bases and J by 3 bases, with 9 bases between them. Germline CDR1 SGHRS, CDR2 YFSETQ.

There are a few counts of this clone. The chain couples TRBV10-3 to TRBJ2-7; D remains unclear. The CDR3 has 11 amino acids. CDR1 and CDR2 (germline): ENHRY, SYGVKD. V dropped 3 bases and J dropped 3 bases, with 3 bases sitting between them. In nucleotides, the CDR3 is TGTGCCATCAGTGACGACTACGAGCAGTACTTC. This translates into CAISDDYEQYF.

Only a few counts were recorded for this clone. This chain joins TRBV9 and TRBJ2-7; either TRBD1 or TRBD2 may supply D (5 bases each). Trimming removed 4 bases at V and 6 bases at J, with 14 bases between. The germline V gene has CDR1 SGDLS and CDR2 YYNGEE. The length of the CDR3 is 13 residues. The CDR3 region is CASSFYSGTEQYF. DNA for the CDR3: TGTGCCAGCAGCTTTTATTCAGGGACCGAGCAGTACTTC.

The chain joins TRBV10-2 to TRBJ2-7, with 9 nucleotides matching TRBD1. V dropped 2 bases and J dropped 2; count of bases not matched to a gene: 7. The CDR3 is made up of 16 amino acids. From germline, CDR1 is WSHSY and CDR2 SAAADI. The CDR3 DNA is TGCGCCAGCAGTGAGATTGGTCGGACAGGGGCCTACGAGCAGTACTTC. Encoded protein: CASSEIGRTGAYEQYF.

The chain uses TRBV29-1 and TRBJ2-7; TRBD1 is a possible D gene (6 bases). The germline V and J ends were trimmed by 5 bases and 4 bases, with 15 bases remaining between them. Germline V gene data show CDR1 as SQVTM and CDR2 as ANQGSEA. This CDR3 comprises 13 residues. The CDR3 here is CSVRGGVGYEQYF. As DNA, the CDR3 is TGCAGCGTTCGAGGGGGTGTGGGGTACGAGCAGTACTTC.

The rearrangement links TRBV13 to TRBJ1-5; 10 positions match TRBD1. V lost 5 bases, J lost 7 bases, and 5 bases stayed unmatched. Germline CDR1 PRHDT, CDR2 FYEKMQ (reference sequence). This CDR3 is built from 14 residues. The CDR3 DNA follows: TGTGCCAGCAGCCTCGGACAGGGGGTCCAGCCCCAGCATTTT. Amino acids: CASSLGQGVQPQHF.

This rearrangement joins TRBV30 to TRBJ2-3; the match to TRBD1 covers 7 bases. This CDR3 is built from 14 residues. J gave up 2 bases and V 4 bases, and 6 bases lay outside the gene matches. Germline CDR1 reads GTSNPN; CDR2 reads SVGIG (reference sequence). The CDR3 DNA follows: TGTGCCTGGAAAGAGGGGGCTCCCACAGATACGCAGTATTTT. Its translation: CAWKEGAPTDTQYF. The full variable domain, with the rest looked up from reference TRBV30 and TRBJ2-3, is SQTIHQWPATLVQPVGSPLSLECTVEGTSNPNLYWYRQAAGRGLQLLFYSVGIGQISSEVPQNLSASRPQDRQFILSSKKLLLSDSGFYLCAWKEGAPTDTQYFGPGTRLTVL.

Only a few counts were recorded for this clone. The V and J genes are TRBV30 and TRBJ1-5; the D is unclear. The V gene's germline CDR1 is GTSNPN and CDR2 SVGIG (reference sequence). The CDR3 spans 14 residues. Trimming removed 2 bases at V and 7 bases at J, with 15 bases between. In nucleotides, the CDR3 is TGTGCCTGGAGTAGAACGGGTCCCCACCAGCCCCAGCATTTT. It encodes CAWSRTGPHQPQHF.

The V call is TRBV4-3, the J call TRBJ1-2; tentatively, D is TRBD1 (6 bases). Trimming pared 0 bases from V and 7 bases from J, leaving 21 bases between. The CDR3 runs to 17 residues. Germline V gives CDR1 LGHNA, CDR2 YSLEER. CDR3 in amino acids: CASSQDQFGGAVAGYTF. CDR3 nucleotides: TGCGCCAGCAGCCAAGATCAGTTTGGGGGCGCCGTGGCTGGCTACACCTTC.

CDR3 sequence: CASSPGQGAYEQYF. CDR3 DNA sequence: TGTGCCAGTAGCCCCGGACAGGGGGCCTACGAGCAGTACTTC. The V and J genes are TRBV19 and TRBJ2-7; 10 positions agree with TRBD1. This CDR3 contains 14 residues. Looked up from germline, CDR1 is LNHDA and CDR2 is SQIVND (reference sequence). The ends lost 6 bases at V and 2 bases at J; junction bases unmatched: 4.

The rearrangement joins TRBV10-2 to TRBJ1-1; D remains unclear. Trimming removed 3 bases from V and 6 bases from J, with 14 bases in between. CDR3 size: 14 residues. Germline CDR1 and CDR2: WSHSY and SAAADI. In DNA form, the CDR3 reads TGCGCCAGCAGTGAAGCCTCCGTAAGGGCTGAAGCTTTCTTT. Translating gives CASSEASVRAEAFF.

V is TRBV19 and J is TRBJ2-1; D is unresolved. Germline CDR1 is LNHDA and CDR2 is SQIVND (reference sequence). This CDR3 comprises 12 residues. Between the trimmed V and J ends, which lost 4 bases and 8 bases, there was a span of 9 bases. CDR3 loop: CASSTLSDEQFF. The CDR3 nucleotides are TGTGCCAGTAGTACCCTATCCGATGAGCAGTTCTTC.

J is TRBJ1-1 and V is TRBV5-1, with D tentatively TRBD1 (5 bases). This CDR3 region has 15 residues. In germline, CDR1 is SGHRS, CDR2 YFSETQ. V was pared by 1 base and J by 3 bases, with 13 bases between. The DNA for the CDR3 is TGCGCCAGCAGCTTGTGGGGGTTGGAGGACACTGAAGCTTTCTTT. Translated: CASSLWGLEDTEAFF.

The rearrangement links TRBV13 to TRBJ2-7, with 8 nucleotides matching TRBD1. V was pared by 4 bases and J by 5 bases, with 7 bases of the junction left unmatched. CDR3 length equals 14 residues. CDR1 and CDR2 (germline): PRHDT, FYEKMQ (reference sequence). CDR3 sequence (DNA): TGTGCCAGCAGCTGGGACAGGTCATCGGACGAGCAGTACTTC. Translated: CASSWDRSSDEQYF.

The genes are TRBV9 and TRBJ1-1; maybe TRBD1 (6 bases). The CDR3 contains 15 residues. Germline CDR1 is SGDLS and CDR2 is YYNGEE. The germline V and J ends were trimmed by 0 bases and 0 bases, with 9 bases remaining between them. The CDR3 reads CASSVAGGMNTEAFF. The CDR3 nucleotides read TGTGCCAGCAGCGTAGCGGGGGGCATGAACACTGAAGCTTTCTTT.

The gene calls are TRBV27 and TRBJ2-3, with D maybe TRBD2 (5 bases). Germline lookup yields CDR1 MNHEY and CDR2 SMNVEV (reference sequence). V lost 5 bases and J lost 3, with 15 bases in between. This CDR3 contains 15 residues. CDR3 protein: CASSPLRAGTDTQYF. In nucleotides, the CDR3 is TGTGCCAGCAGTCCCCTTCGGGCGGGTACAGATACGCAGTATTTT.

This chain joins TRBV6-5 and TRBJ2-5; tentative D call: TRBD2 (7 bases). The germline V and J ends were trimmed by 8 bases and 6 bases, with 13 bases remaining between them. This CDR3 has 12 residues. From germline, CDR1 is MNHEY and CDR2 SVGAGI. CDR3 sequence (DNA): TGTGCCAGCGGGGGGGGCACCAAGACCCAGTACTTC. This gives the protein CASGGGTKTQYF.

The J gene is TRBJ1-2, the V gene TRBV6-1; 8 bases align to TRBD1. CDR3 length equals 17 residues. The J segment lost 7 bases and the V segment lost 0 bases, leaving 13 bases of the junction unmatched. The germline V gene encodes CDR1 MNHNS and CDR2 SASEGT. The CDR3 DNA is TGTGCCAGCAGTGAAGCGATTATTAAGACAGGGGTTGGTGGCTACACCTTC. This gives the protein CASSEAIIKTGVGGYTF.